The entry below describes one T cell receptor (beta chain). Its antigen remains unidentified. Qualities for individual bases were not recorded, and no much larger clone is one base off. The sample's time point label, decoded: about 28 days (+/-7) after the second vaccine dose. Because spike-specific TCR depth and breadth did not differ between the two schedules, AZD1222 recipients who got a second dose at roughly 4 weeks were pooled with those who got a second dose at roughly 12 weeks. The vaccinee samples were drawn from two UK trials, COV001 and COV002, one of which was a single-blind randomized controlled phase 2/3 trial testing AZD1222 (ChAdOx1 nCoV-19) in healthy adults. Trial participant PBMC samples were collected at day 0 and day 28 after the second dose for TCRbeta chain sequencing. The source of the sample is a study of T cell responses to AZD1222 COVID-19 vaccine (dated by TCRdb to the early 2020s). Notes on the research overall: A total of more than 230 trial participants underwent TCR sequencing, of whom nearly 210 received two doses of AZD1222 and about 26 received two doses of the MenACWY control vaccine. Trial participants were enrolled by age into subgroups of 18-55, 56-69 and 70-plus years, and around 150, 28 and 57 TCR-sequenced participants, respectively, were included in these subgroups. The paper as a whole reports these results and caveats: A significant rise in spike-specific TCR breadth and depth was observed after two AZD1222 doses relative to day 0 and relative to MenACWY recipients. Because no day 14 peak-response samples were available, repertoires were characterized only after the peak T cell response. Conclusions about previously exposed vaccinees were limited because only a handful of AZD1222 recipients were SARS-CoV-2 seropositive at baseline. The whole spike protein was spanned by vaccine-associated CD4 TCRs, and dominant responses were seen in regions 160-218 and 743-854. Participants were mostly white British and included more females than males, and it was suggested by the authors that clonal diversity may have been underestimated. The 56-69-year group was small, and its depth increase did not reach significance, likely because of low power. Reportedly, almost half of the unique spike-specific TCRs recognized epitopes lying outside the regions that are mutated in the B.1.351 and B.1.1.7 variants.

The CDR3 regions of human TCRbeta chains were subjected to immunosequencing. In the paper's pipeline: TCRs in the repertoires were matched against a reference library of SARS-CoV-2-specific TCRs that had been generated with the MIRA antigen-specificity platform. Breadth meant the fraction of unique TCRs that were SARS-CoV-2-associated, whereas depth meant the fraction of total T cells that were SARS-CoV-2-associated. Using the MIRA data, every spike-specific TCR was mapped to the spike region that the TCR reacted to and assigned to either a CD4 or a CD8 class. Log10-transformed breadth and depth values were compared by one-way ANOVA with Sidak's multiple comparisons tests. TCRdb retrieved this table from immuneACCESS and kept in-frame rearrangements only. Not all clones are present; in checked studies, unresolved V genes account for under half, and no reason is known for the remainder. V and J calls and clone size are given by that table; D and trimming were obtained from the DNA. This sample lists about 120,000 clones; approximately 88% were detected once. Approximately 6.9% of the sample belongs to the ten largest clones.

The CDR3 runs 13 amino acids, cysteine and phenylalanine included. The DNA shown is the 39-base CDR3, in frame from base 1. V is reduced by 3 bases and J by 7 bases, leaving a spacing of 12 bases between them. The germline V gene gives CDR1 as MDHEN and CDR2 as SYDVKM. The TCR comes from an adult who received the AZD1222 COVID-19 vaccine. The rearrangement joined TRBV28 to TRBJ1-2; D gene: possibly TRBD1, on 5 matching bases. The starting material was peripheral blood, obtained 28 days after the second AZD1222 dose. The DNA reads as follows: TGTGCCAGCAGTTTGAGGGGCGTGTCTGGCTACACCTTC. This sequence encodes CASSLRGVSGYTF.